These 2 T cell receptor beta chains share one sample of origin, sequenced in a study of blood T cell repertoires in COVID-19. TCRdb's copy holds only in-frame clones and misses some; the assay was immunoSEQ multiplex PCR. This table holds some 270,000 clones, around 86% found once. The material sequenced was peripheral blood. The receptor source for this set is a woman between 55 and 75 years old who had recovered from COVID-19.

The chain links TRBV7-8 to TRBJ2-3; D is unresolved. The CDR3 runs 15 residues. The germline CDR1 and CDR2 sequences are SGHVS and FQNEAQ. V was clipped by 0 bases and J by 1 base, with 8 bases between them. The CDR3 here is CASSLALTGTDTQYF. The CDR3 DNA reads TGTGCCAGCAGCTTAGCGTTAACGGGCACAGATACGCAGTATTTT.

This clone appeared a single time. This CDR3 is CATSDIVGLARETQYF. The CDR3 DNA follows: TGTGCCACCAGTGATATAGTCGGCTTAGCCCGAGAGACCCAGTACTTC. The genes are TRBV24-1 and TRBJ2-5; no definite D call. The CDR3 is made up of 16 amino acids. Between the trimmed V and J ends, which lost 3 bases and 4 bases, there was a span of 17 bases. Per the germline V gene, CDR1 is KGHDR and CDR2 is SFDVKD.